A single T cell receptor beta chain is shown here with its context. The antigen is unknown. The sample is drawn from a study of T cell repertoires in cytomegalovirus infection. The wider study: Carrying CMV and the relevant HLA type showed in public TCR beta signatures.

TCRdb used MiXCR to reprocess the reads, holding one entry per CDR3 protein. The table has about 150,000 distinct CDR3 sequences, 25% to 35% seen once. Whole-study findings and limits: It was HLA-C-restricted CMV-specific TCR beta clonotypes that dominated the response ex vivo. There were carriers of CMV plus the relevant HLA, and cumulative public TCR beta family frequency identified them.

CDR3 length equals 16 residues. V was pared by 6 bases and J by 1 base, with 9 bases of the junction left unmatched. The rearrangement joins TRBV12-3 or TRBV12-4 to TRBJ1-1; TRBD1 matches at 9 bases. The clonotype comes from a human donor in good health (CMV status not recorded). Some clones in this sample may be carry-over from other donors' samples. The input for sequencing was CD8+ T cells from cultured PBMCs, taken from culture after CMV antigen stimulation. CDR3 nucleotides: TGTGCCAGCAGCACAGGGGGCCTAACCCGGAACACTGAAGCTTTCTTT. It specifies CASSTGGLTRNTEAFF.